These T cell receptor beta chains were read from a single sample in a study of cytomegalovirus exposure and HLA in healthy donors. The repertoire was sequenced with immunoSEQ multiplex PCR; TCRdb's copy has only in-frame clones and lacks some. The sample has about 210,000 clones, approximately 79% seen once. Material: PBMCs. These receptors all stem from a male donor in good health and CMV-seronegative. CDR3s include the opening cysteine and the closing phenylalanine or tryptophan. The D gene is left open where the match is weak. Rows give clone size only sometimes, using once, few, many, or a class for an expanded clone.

TGTGCCAGCAGGGGAGTGGTCGATGAGCAGTTCTTC	CASRGVVDEQFF	TRBV6-5	few	12	TRBJ2-1	-
TGCAGCGTTGGGGGGCAGAATTATGGCTACACCTTC	CSVGGQNYGYTF	TRBV29-1	-	12	TRBJ1-2	-
TGTGCCAGCAGCTTGCCAGGGGCTGGGGCCAACGTCCTGACTTTC	CASSLPGAGANVLTF	TRBV5-4	-	15	TRBJ2-6	-
TGTGCCAGCAGCTTATCAGCGGGGGGAACCTACAATGAGCAGTTCTTC	CASSLSAGGTYNEQFF	TRBV7-3	few	16	TRBJ2-1	TRBD2
TGCGCCAGCAGTGAGGCGGGAGGGGACGAGCAGTACTTC	CASSEAGGDEQYF	TRBV10-1	-	13	TRBJ2-7	TRBD2
TGTGCCAGCAGTGATCGGACAGGGGGTACTGAAGCTTTCTTT	CASSDRTGGTEAFF	TRBV2	few	14	TRBJ1-1	TRBD1
TGTGCCAGCAGCTACTTACAAGGCGGCTATGGCTACACCTTC	CASSYLQGGYGYTF	TRBV5-8	-	14	TRBJ1-2	-
TGTGCCAGCGGGGGGGACGGTACCTACGAGCAGTACTTC	CASGGDGTYEQYF	TRBV6-6	-	13	TRBJ2-7	TRBD2
TGTGCCAGCAGCACACAGGACTATGGCTACACCTTC	CASSTQDYGYTF	TRBV6-1	-	12	TRBJ1-2	-
TGTGCCTGGAGGCCCAGTCTCAAGGAGGCACTGTTTTTT	CAWRPSLKEALFF	TRBV30	once	13	TRBJ1-4	-
TGTGCCAGCAGCGCAGGGGTCTATGGCTACACCTTC	CASSAGVYGYTF	TRBV9	-	12	TRBJ1-2	-
TGTGCCAGCAGCTTCCGGGACAGAAGGTACGAGCAGTACTTC	CASSFRDRRYEQYF	TRBV5-6	-	14	TRBJ2-7	TRBD1
TGTGCCAGCAGCATCTTAGCGGGGGGGACAGATACGCAGTATTTT	CASSILAGGTDTQYF	TRBV27	-	15	TRBJ2-3	TRBD2
TGTGCCATAGCTGCCACCGGGGAGCTGTTTTTT	CAIAATGELFF	TRBV10-3	-	11	TRBJ2-2	-
TGTGCCACCAGCAGAGAGTCCTTGGACAGCAGAACCAATCAGCCCCAGCATTTT	CATSRESLDSRTNQPQHF	TRBV15	-	18	TRBJ1-5	-
TGTGCCAGCAGTTTAAACGGGGAGTCTAACTATGGCTACACCTTC	CASSLNGESNYGYTF	TRBV27	-	15	TRBJ1-2	-
TGTGCCAGCAGCATGCGGACTAGCGGGGGGTTGAATGAGCAGTTCTTC	CASSMRTSGGLNEQFF	TRBV9	-	16	TRBJ2-1	TRBD2
TGTTCCAGCAACCGGGGGGCCGAAAATGAAAAACTGTTTTTT	CSSNRGAENEKLFF	TRBV7-9	-	14	TRBJ1-4	-
TGCAGCGTTCACCTCAGGGGCGAAAACATTCAGTACTTC	CSVHLRGENIQYF	TRBV29-1	-	13	TRBJ2-4	-
TGTGCCAGCAGTCGGGACAGGGCTTATGGCTACACCTTC	CASSRDRAYGYTF	TRBV27	-	13	TRBJ1-2	TRBD1
TGTGCCAGCAGCGTAGGGGCGGGGTGGTACGAGCAGTACTTC	CASSVGAGWYEQYF	TRBV9	-	14	TRBJ2-7	-
TGTGCCAGCAGCCAGGCGCTAGCGGGAGACTACGAGCAGTACTTC	CASSQALAGDYEQYF	TRBV13	few	15	TRBJ2-7	TRBD2
TGTGCCTGGAGTGTTGAGGACAGCTATGGCTACACCTTC	CAWSVEDSYGYTF	TRBV30	-	13	TRBJ1-2	-
TGTGCTAGTGGCCAAGCGGGAGTGGTAGATACGCAGTATTTT	CASGQAGVVDTQYF	TRBV12-5	-	14	TRBJ2-3	TRBD2
TGCGCCAGCAGCCAAGATCCAGGCCTCAGCACAGATACGCAGTATTTT	CASSQDPGLSTDTQYF	TRBV4-3	-	16	TRBJ2-3	-
TGTGCCAGCAGCTTGAGCTTTTTCTACAGCTCCTACGAGCAGTACTTC	CASSLSFFYSSYEQYF	TRBV13	-	16	TRBJ2-7	-
TGTGCCAGCAGCCTAGATACCGGGACAGGGAATGAGCAGTACTTC	CASSLDTGTGNEQYF	TRBV7-9	-	15	TRBJ2-7	TRBD1
TGCGCCAGCAGCCAAGATAAAACCCGGGGAAAACTGTTTTTT	CASSQDKTRGKLFF	TRBV4-1	few	14	TRBJ1-4	-
TGTGCCAGCAGTGAGGACAGGGGGCGAGATACGCAGTATTTT	CASSEDRGRDTQYF	TRBV27	once	14	TRBJ2-3	TRBD1
TGCGCCAGCAGCCAAGCCCGGACGGGGATTGGACCCCAGCATTTT	CASSQARTGIGPQHF	TRBV4-3	-	15	TRBJ1-5	-
TGTGCCAGCACGCCTAGCGGGAGGATCGAGCAGTACTTC	CASTPSGRIEQYF	TRBV7-2	-	13	TRBJ2-7	TRBD2
-	CSVGPGQGATNTEAFF	TRBV29-1	-	16	TRBJ1-1	-
TGTGCCAGTAGTATCGGGTGGAACACTGAAGCTTTCTTT	CASSIGWNTEAFF	TRBV19	-	13	TRBJ1-1	-
TGTGCCAGCGGAGACAGGGCGAGTGATCAGCCCCAGCATTTT	CASGDRASDQPQHF	TRBV27	-	14	TRBJ1-5	TRBD1
TGTGCCTGGAGTGTAGCCGGGACAGTTAACACCGGGGAGCTGTTTTTT	CAWSVAGTVNTGELFF	TRBV30	few	16	TRBJ2-2	TRBD1
TGTGCCAGCAGCGTAGAGGGGGGAGCGGGGGCCGTCCAAGAGACCCAGTACTTC	CASSVEGGAGAVQETQYF	TRBV9	once	18	TRBJ2-5	TRBD2
TGTGCCAGCGACAGGAACACTGAAGCTTTCTTT	CASDRNTEAFF	TRBV7-9	-	11	TRBJ1-1	-
TGTGCCAGCAGCGAGCCCGGGACAGGGGTGGGCTACACCTTC	CASSEPGTGVGYTF	TRBV9	-	14	TRBJ1-2	TRBD1
TGTGCCATCAGTGACCAGGACAGCAGGACCGGGCGTGGCTACACCTTC	CAISDQDSRTGRGYTF	TRBV10-3	-	16	TRBJ1-2	-
TGTGCCAGCAGCCCCCAGGTAGGGGGCGAAGGAGGAAACATTCAGTACTTC	CASSPQVGGEGGNIQYF	TRBV9	once	17	TRBJ2-4	TRBD1
TGCGCCAGCAGCTTGGGGCAGGGAGGCGAAAAACTGTTTTTT	CASSLGQGGEKLFF	TRBV5-1	-	14	TRBJ1-4	-
TGTGCCAGCAGCCGGGAGCGGAATGAGCAGCTCTTC	CASSRERNEQLF	TRBV7-2	-	12	TRBJ2-1	-